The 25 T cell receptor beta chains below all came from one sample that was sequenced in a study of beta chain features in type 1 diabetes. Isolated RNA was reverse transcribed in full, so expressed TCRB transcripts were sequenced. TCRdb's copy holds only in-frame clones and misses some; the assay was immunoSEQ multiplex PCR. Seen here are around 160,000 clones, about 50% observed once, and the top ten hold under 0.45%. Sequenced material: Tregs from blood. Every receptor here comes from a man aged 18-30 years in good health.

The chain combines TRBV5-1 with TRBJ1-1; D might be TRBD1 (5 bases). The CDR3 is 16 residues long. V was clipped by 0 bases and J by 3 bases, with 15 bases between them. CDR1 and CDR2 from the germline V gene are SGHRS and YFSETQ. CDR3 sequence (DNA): TGCGCCAGCAGCTTGGCCGCCGACAGAACTTACACTGAAGCTTTCTTT. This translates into CASSLAADRTYTEAFF.

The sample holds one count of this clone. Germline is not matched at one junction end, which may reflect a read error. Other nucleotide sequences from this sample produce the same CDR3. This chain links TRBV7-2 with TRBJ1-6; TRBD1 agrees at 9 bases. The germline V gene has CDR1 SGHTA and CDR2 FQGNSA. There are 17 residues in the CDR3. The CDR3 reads CASSPPGTGFGNSPLHF. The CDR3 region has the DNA TGTGCCAGCAGCCCCCCCGGGACAGGGTTTGGTAATTCCCCCCTCCACTTT.

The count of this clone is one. CDR3 nucleotide sequence: TGTGCCAGCAGCCGGGCGGGGCAAGAGACCCAGTACTTC. Translating it yields CASSRAGQETQYF. This chain links TRBV7-3 with TRBJ2-5; D may be TRBD2 (6 bases). The germline V gene encodes CDR1 SGHTA and CDR2 FQGTGA. V lost 5 bases and J lost 2, with 9 bases in between. The CDR3 consists of 13 residues. Full variable domain (rest looked up from reference TRBV7-3 and TRBJ2-5): GAGVSQTPSNKVTEKGKYVELRCDPISGHTALYWYRQSLGQGPEFLIYFQGTGAADDSGLPNDRFFAVRPEGSVSTLKIQRTERGDSAVYLCASSRAGQETQYFGPGTRLLVL.

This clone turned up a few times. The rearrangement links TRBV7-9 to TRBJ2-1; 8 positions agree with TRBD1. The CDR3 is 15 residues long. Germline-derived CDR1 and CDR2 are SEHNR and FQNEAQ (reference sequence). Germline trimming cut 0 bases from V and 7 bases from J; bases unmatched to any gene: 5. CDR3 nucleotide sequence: TGTGCCAGCAGCTTAGCGCCCCAGGGGGCGAATGAGCAGTTCTTC. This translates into CASSLAPQGANEQFF.

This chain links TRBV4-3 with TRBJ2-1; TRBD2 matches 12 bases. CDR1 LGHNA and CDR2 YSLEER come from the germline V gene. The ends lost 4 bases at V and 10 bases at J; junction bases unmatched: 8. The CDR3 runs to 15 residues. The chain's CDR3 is CASSRLAGGPWEQFF. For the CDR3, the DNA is TGCGCCAGCAGCCGTCTAGCGGGAGGGCCCTGGGAGCAGTTCTTC.

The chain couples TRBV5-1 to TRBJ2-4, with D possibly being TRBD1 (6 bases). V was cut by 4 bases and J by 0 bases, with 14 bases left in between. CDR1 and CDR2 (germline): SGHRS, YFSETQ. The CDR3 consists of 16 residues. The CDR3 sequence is CASSPGTNIAKNIQYF. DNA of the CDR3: TGCGCCAGCAGCCCGGGGACAAATATAGCCAAAAACATTCAGTACTTC.

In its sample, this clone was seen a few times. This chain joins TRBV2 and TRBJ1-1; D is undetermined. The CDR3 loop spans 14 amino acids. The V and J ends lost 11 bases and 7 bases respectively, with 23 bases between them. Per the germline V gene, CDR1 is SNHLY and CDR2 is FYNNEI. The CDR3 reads CALSLEETISEAFF. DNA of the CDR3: TGTGCCTTATCGCTGGAGGAGACAATAAGTGAAGCTTTCTTT. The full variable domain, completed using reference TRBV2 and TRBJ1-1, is EPEVTQTPSHQVTQMGQEVILRCVPISNHLYFYWYRQILGQKVEFLVSFYNNEISEKSEIFDDQFSVERPDGSNFTLKIRSTKLEDSAMYFCALSLEETISEAFFGQGTRLTVV.

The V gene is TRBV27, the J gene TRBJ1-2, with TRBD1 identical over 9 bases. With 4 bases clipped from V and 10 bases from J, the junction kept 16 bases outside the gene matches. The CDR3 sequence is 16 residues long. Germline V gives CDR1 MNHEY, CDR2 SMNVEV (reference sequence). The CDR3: CASSSQDIYRGRDYTF. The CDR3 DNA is TGTGCCAGCAGTTCACAAGATATATACAGGGGGCGAGACTACACCTTC.

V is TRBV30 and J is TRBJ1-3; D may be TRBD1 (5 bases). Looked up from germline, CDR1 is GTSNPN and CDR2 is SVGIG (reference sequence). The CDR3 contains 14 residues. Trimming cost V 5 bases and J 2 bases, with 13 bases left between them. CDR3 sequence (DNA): TGTGCCTGGGATAAGACGGGGGCTGGAAACACCATATATTTT. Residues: CAWDKTGAGNTIYF.

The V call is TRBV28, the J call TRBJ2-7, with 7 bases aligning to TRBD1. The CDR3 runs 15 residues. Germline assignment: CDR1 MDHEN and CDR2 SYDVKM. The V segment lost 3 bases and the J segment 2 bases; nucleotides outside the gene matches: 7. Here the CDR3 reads CASSFVPQGAYEQYF. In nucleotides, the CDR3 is TGTGCCAGCAGTTTTGTTCCCCAGGGGGCCTACGAGCAGTACTTC.

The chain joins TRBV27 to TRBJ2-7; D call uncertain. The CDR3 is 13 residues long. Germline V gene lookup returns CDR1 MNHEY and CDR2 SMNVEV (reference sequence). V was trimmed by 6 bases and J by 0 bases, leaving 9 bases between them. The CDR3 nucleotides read TGTGCCAGCAGACAGCTTAGCTCCTACGAGCAGTACTTC. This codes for CASRQLSSYEQYF.

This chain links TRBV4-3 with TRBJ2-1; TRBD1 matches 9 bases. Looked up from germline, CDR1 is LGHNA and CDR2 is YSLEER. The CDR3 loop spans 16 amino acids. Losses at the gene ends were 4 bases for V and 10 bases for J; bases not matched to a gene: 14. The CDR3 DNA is TGCGCCAGCAGCCCCCGGATGGGGACAGGGCCCCGGGAGCAGTTCTTC. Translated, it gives CASSPRMGTGPREQFF.

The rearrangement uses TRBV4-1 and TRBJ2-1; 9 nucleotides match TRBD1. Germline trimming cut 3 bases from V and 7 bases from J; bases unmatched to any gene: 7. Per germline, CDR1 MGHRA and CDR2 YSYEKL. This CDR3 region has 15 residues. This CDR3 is CASSQLAGTGNEQFF. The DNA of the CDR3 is TGCGCCAGCAGCCAGCTGGCAGGGACAGGGAATGAGCAGTTCTTC.

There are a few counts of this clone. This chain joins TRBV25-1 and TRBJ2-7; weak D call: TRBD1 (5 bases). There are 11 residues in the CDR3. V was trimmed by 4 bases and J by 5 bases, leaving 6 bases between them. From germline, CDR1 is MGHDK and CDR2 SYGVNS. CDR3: CASSAGNEQYF. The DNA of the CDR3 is TGTGCCAGCAGTGCAGGGAACGAGCAGTACTTC.

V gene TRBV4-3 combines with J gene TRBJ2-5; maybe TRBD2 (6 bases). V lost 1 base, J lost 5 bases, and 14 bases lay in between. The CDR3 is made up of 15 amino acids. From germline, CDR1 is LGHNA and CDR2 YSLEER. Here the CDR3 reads CASSQAVGGGETQYF. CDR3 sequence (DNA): TGCGCCAGCAGCCAAGCAGTCGGGGGTGGGGAGACCCAGTACTTC.

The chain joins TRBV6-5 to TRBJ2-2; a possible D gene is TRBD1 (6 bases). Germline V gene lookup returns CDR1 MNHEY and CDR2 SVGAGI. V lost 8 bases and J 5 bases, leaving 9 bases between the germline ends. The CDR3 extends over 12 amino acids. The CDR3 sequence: CASQRGTGELFF. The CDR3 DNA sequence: TGTGCCAGCCAGAGGGGGACCGGGGAGCTGTTTTTT.

CDR3 residues: CSVAAGGTNQPQHF. In DNA, the CDR3 is TGCAGCGTTGCGGCAGGGGGTACCAATCAGCCCCAGCATTTT. The chain carries TRBV29-1 and TRBJ1-5; TRBD1 matches 7 bases. CDR3 length: 14 residues. Germline V gene data show CDR1 as SQVTM and CDR2 as ANQGSEA. V was pared by 4 bases and J by 3 bases, with 6 bases of the junction left unmatched.

The CDR3 region is CSVERSGSGNEQFF. In nucleotides, the CDR3 is TGCAGCGTTGAACGTAGCGGGAGTGGAAATGAGCAGTTCTTC. The chain carries TRBV29-1 and TRBJ2-1; 9 bases fit TRBD2. V dropped 2 bases and J dropped 7; count of bases not matched to a gene: 6. Germline loops: CDR1 SQVTM, CDR2 ANQGSEA. The CDR3 consists of 14 residues.

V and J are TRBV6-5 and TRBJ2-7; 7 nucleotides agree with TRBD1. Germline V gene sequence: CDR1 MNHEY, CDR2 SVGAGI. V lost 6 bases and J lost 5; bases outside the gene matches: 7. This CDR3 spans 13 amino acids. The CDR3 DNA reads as TGTGCCAGCAGCTATGACAGGGTCGACGAGCAGTACTTC. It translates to CASSYDRVDEQYF.

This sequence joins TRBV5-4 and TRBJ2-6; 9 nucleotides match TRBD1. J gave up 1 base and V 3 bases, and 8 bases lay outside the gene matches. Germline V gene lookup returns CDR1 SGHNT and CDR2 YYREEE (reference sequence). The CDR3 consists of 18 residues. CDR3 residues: CASSSGQGRYSGANVLTF. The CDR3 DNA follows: TGTGCCAGCAGCTCCGGACAGGGGAGATATTCTGGGGCCAACGTCCTGACTTTC.

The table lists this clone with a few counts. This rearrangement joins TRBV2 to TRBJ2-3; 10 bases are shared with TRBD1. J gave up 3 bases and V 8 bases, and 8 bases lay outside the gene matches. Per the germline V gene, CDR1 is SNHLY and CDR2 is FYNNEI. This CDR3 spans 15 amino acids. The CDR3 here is CASSRGQGSTDTQYF. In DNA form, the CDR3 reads TGTGCCAGCTCTAGGGGACAGGGGAGTACAGATACGCAGTATTTT.

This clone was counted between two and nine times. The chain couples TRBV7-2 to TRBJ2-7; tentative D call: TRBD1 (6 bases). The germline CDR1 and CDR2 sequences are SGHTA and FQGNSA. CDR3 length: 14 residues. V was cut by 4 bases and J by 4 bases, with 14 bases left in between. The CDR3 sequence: CASSSGQFSYEQYF. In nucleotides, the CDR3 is TGTGCCAGCAGCTCCGGACAGTTTTCTTACGAGCAGTACTTC.

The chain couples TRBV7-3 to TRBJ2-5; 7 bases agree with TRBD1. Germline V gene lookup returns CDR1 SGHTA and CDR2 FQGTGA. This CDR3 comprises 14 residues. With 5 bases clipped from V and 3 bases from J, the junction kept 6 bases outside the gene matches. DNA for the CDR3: TGTGCCAGCAGCGAATCCAGGGGGAAAGAGACCCAGTACTTC. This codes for CASSESRGKETQYF.

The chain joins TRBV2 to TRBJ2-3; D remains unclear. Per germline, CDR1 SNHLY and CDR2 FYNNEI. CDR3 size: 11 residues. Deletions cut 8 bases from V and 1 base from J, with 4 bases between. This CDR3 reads CASGRTDTQYF. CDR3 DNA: TGTGCCAGCGGGCGCACAGATACGCAGTATTTT.

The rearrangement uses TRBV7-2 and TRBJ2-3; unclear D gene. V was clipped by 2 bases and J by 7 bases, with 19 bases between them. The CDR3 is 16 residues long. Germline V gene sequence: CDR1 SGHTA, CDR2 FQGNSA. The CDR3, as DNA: TGTGCCAGCAGCTTAACTGAGTTATTAGGCGGTTATACGCAGTATTTT. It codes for CASSLTELLGGYTQYF.